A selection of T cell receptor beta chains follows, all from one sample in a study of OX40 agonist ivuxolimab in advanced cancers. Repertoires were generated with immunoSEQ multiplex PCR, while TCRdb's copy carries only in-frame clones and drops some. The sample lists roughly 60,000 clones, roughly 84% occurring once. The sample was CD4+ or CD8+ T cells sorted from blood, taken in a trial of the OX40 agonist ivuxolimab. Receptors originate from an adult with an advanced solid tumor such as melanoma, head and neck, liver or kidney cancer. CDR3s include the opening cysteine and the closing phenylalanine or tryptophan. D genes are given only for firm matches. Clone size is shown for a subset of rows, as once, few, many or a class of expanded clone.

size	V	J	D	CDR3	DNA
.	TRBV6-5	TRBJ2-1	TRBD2	CASRGTSESEQFF	TGTGCCAGCAGAGGTACTAGCGAAAGTGAGCAGTTCTTC
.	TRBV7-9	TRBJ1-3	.	CASSFAPRGNTIYF	TGTGCCAGCAGTTTTGCCCCCCGGGGGAACACCATATATTTT
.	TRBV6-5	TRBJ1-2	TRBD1	CASSRTRQGTAGYTF	TGTGCCAGCAGTAGAACGAGACAGGGGACGGCGGGCTACACCTTC
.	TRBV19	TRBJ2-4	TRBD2	CGGAGGQLAKNIQYF	TGTGGGGGGGCGGGAGGCCAGCTAGCCAAAAACATTCAGTACTTC
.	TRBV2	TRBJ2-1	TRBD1	CASSPDRGGYNEQFF	TGTGCCAGCAGCCCCGACAGGGGGGGCTACAATGAGCAGTTCTTC
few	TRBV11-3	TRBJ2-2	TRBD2	CASSLGLAGTGELFF	TGTGCCAGCAGCTTAGGCCTAGCGGGAACCGGGGAGCTGTTTTTT
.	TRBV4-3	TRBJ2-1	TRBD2	CASSRFAGVEQFF	TGCGCCAGCAGCCGATTCGCGGGGGTTGAGCAGTTCTTC
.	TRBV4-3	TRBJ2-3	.	CASSQFSPGTMPDTQYF	TGCGCCAGCAGCCAATTCAGTCCAGGGACGATGCCAGATACGCAGTATTTT
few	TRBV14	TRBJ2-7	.	CASSRFSVGEQYF	TGTGCCAGCAGCCGGTTCTCGGTGGGCGAGCAGTACTTC
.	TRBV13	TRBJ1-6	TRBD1	CASSPNPGQGNSPLHF	TGTGCCAGCAGTCCTAACCCGGGACAGGGGAATTCACCCCTCCACTTT
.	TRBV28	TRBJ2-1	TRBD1	CASSSLRDRGNNEQFF	TGTGCCAGCAGTTCCCTCCGGGACAGGGGGAACAATGAGCAGTTCTTC
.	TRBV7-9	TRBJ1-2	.	CASSLSGGENYGYTF	TGTGCCAGCAGCTTAAGTGGAGGTGAAAACTATGGCTACACCTTC
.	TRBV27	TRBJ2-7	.	CASSSFRDTSSYEQYF	TGTGCCAGCAGTTCGTTCCGGGACACGAGCTCCTACGAGCAGTACTTC
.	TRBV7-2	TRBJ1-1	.	CASSLEDTEAFF	TGTGCCAGCAGCTTAGAGGACACTGAAGCTTTCTTT
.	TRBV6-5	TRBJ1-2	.	CASSSNRQNYGYTF	TGTGCCAGCAGTTCCAACCGACAGAACTATGGCTACACCTTC
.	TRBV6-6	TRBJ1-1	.	CASSRQEVEAFF	TGTGCCAGCAGCCGACAGGAGGTTGAAGCTTTCTTT
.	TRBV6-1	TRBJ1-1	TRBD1	CASRAPTGAKTEAFF	TGTGCCAGCAGGGCTCCCACAGGGGCGAAAACTGAAGCTTTCTTT
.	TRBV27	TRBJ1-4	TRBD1	CASSFRGLGEKLFF	TGTGCCAGCAGCTTCAGGGGGCTTGGGGAAAAACTGTTTTTT
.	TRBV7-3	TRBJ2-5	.	CASSPGQKSQETQYF	TGTGCCAGCAGCCCGGGACAAAAAAGTCAAGAGACCCAGTACTTC
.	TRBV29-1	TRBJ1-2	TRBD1	CSVDGGQSYGYTF	TGCAGCGTTGACGGGGGACAGTCCTATGGCTACACCTTC
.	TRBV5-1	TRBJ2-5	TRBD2	CASSRLGGGGAAETQYF	TGCGCCAGCAGCCGATTGGGTGGCGGGGGGGCCGCCGAGACCCAGTACTTC
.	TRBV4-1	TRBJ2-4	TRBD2	CASSQDGTSGRLAKNIQYF	TGCGCCAGCAGCCAAGATGGGACTAGCGGGAGGTTAGCCAAAAACATTCAGTACTTC
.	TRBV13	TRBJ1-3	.	CASSSTLLDIGNTIYF	TGTGCCAGCAGCTCTACGCTTTTAGACATCGGAAACACCATATATTTT
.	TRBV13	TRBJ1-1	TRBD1	CASSHRGNSEAFF	TGTGCCAGCAGCCACAGGGGGAACTCTGAAGCTTTCTTT
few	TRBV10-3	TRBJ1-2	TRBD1	CAISVGTGNGYTF	TGTGCCATCAGTGTAGGGACAGGGAACGGCTACACCTTC
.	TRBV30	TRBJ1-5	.	CAWSRTLGSNQPQHF	TGTGCCTGGAGCCGTACCTTGGGGAGCAATCAGCCCCAGCATTTT
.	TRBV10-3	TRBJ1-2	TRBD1	CAISPRTGHNYGYTF	TGTGCCATCAGTCCGCGGACAGGGCATAACTATGGCTACACCTTC
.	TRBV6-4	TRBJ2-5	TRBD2	CASSDSTWAGVLETQYF	TGTGCCAGCAGTGACTCGACCTGGGCGGGAGTATTAGAGACCCAGTACTTC
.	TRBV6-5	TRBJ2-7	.	CASSYSRDTPYEQYF	TGTGCCAGCAGTTACTCCCGGGACACTCCCTACGAGCAGTACTTC
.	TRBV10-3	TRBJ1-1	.	CAISVVIGTTEAFF	TGTGCCATCAGCGTCGTGATTGGGACCACTGAAGCTTTCTTT
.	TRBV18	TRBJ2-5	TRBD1	CASSPQGAQETQYF	TGTGCCAGCTCACCTCAGGGGGCGCAGGAGACCCAGTACTTC
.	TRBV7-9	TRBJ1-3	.	CASSLKSGGENTIYF	TGTGCCAGCAGCTTGAAATCGGGTGGGGAAAACACCATATATTTT
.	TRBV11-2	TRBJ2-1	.	CASTLEGGRGEQFF	TGTGCCAGCACCCTAGAGGGGGGGCGAGGTGAGCAGTTCTTC
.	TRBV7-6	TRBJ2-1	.	CASSLGGHSYNEQFF	TGTGCCAGCAGCTTAGGGGGGCACTCTTACAATGAGCAGTTCTTC
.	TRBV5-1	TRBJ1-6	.	CASSFGYNSPLHF	TGCGCCAGCAGCTTCGGCTATAATTCACCCCTCCACTTT
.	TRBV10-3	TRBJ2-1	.	CAISESNYNEQFF	TGTGCCATCAGTGAGTCGAACTACAATGAGCAGTTCTTC
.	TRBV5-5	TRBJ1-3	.	CASSLLVSGNTIYF	TGTGCCAGCAGCTTACTGGTCTCTGGAAACACCATATATTTT
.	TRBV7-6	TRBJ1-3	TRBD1	CASSSTGGENTIYF	TGTGCCAGCAGCTCGACAGGGGGCGAAAACACCATATATTTT
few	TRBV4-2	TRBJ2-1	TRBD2	CASSQERDYYNEQFF	TGTGCCAGCAGCCAAGAACGGGACTATTACAATGAGCAGTTCTTC
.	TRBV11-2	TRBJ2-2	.	CASSLGSGANTGELFF	TGTGCCAGCAGCTTAGGCTCGGGGGCGAACACCGGGGAGCTGTTTTTT
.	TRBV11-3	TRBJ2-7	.	CASSLDGGNYEQYF	TGTGCCAGCAGCTTAGACGGCGGGAACTACGAGCAGTACTTC
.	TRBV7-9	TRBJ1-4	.	CASSFVGGSEKLFF	TGTGCCAGCAGCTTTGTAGGGGGGAGTGAAAAACTGTTTTTT